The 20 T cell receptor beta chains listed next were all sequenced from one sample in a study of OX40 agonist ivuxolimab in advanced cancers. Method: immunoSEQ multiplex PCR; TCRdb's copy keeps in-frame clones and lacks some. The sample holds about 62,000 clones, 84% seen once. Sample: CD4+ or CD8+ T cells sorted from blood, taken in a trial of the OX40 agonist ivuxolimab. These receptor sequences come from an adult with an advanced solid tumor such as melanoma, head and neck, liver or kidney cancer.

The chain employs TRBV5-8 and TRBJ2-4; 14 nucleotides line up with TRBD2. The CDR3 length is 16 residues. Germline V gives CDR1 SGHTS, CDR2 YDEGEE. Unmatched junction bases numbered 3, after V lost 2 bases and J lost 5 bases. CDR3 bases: TGTGCCAGCAGCTTTGCGGGACTAGCGGGGGAAAACATTCAGTACTTC. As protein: CASSFAGLAGENIQYF. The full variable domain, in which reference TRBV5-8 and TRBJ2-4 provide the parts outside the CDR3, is EAGVTQSPTHLIKTRGQQATLRCSPISGHTSVYWYQQALGLGLQFLLWYDEGEERNRGNFPPRFSGRQFPNYSSELNVNALELEDSALYLCASSFAGLAGENIQYFGAGTRLSVL.

Here the CDR3 reads CASSLSDRPSSYEQYF. As DNA, the CDR3 is TGCGCCAGCAGCTTGTCGGACAGGCCGAGCTCCTACGAGCAGTACTTC. This chain connects TRBV5-1 to TRBJ2-7; TRBD1 matches 7 bases. From germline, CDR1 is SGHRS and CDR2 YFSETQ. Trimming took 1 base from V and 0 from J; bases not matched to a gene: 7. This CDR3 comprises 16 residues.

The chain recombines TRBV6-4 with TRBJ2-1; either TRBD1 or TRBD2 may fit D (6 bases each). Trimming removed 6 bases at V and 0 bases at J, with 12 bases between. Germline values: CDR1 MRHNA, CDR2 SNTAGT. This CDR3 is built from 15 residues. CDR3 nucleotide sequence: TGTGCCAGCAGACTTGAGGGGGGCTCCTACAATGAGCAGTTCTTC. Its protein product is CASRLEGGSYNEQFF.

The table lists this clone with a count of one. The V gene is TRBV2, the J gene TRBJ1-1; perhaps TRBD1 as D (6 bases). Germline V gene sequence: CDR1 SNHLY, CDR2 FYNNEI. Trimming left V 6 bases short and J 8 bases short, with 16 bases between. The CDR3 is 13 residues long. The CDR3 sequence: CASSLISGTEAFF. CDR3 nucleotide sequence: TGTGCCAGCAGCTTAATATCCGGGACAGAAGCTTTCTTT. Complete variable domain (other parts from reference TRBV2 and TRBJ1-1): EPEVTQTPSHQVTQMGQEVILRCVPISNHLYFYWYRQILGQKVEFLVSFYNNEISEKSEIFDDQFSVERPDGSNFTLKIRSTKLEDSAMYFCASSLISGTEAFFGQGTRLTVV.

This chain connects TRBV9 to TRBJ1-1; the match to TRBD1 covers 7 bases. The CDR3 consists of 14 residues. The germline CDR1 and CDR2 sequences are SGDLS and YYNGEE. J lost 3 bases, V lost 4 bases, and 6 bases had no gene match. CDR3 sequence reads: CASSLKDRDTEAFF. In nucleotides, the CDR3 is TGTGCCAGCAGCTTGAAAGACAGGGACACTGAAGCTTTCTTT.

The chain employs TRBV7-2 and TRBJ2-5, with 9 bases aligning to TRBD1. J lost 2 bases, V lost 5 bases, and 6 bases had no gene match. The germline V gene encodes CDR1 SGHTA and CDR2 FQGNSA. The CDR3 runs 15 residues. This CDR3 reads CASSQGTGKQETQYF. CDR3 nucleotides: TGTGCCAGCAGCCAGGGGACAGGGAAGCAAGAGACCCAGTACTTC.

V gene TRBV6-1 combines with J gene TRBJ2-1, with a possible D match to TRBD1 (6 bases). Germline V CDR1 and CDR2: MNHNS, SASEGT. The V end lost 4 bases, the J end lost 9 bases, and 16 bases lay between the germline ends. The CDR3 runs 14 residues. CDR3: CASSVTSQGREQFF. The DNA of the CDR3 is TGTGCCAGCAGTGTAACATCACAGGGACGTGAGCAGTTCTTC.

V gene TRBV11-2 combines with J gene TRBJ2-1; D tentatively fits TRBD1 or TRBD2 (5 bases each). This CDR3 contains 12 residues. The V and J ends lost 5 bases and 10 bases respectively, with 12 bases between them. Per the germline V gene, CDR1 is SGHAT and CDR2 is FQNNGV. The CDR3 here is CASSIAGTEQFF. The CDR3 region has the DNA TGTGCCAGCAGCATTGCCGGGACCGAGCAGTTCTTC.

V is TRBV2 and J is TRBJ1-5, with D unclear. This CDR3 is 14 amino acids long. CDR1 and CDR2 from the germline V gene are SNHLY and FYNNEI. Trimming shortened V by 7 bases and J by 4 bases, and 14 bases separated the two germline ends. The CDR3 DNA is TGTGCCAGCAACCGACTTAGGGAAAATCAGCCCCAGCATTTT. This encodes CASNRLRENQPQHF.

CDR3 region: CASSAAGGANTEAFF. The CDR3 nucleotides read TGTGCCAGCAGTGCCGCAGGAGGGGCCAACACTGAAGCTTTCTTT. The gene calls are TRBV6-4 and TRBJ1-1; TRBD1 might be the D (5 bases). CDR1 and CDR2 (germline): MRHNA, SNTAGT. The CDR3 is 15 residues long. Trimming took off 4 bases at V and 2 bases at J, with 14 bases between the two ends.

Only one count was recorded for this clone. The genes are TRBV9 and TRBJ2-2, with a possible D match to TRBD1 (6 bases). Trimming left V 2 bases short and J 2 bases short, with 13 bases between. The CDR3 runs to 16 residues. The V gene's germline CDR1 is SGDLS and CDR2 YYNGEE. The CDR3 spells CASSVPPTGNTGELFF. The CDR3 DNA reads TGTGCCAGCAGCGTTCCCCCGACAGGAAACACCGGGGAGCTGTTTTTT.

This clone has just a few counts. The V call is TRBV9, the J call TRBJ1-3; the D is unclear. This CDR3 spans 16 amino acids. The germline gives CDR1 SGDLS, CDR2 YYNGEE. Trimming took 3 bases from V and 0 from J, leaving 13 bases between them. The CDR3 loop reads CASSAAAGLSGNTIYF. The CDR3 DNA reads TGTGCCAGCAGCGCCGCGGCAGGACTCTCTGGAAACACCATATATTTT.

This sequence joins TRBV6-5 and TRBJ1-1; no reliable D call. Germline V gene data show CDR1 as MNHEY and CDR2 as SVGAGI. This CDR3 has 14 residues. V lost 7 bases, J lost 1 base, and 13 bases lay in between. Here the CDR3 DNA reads TGTGCCAGCAATGCACGCTCCAAGAACACTGAAGCTTTCTTT. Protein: CASNARSKNTEAFF.

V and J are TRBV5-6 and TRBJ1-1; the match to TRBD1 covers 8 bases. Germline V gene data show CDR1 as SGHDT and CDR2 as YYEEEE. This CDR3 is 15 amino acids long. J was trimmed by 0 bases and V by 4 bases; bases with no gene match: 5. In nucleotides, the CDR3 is TGTGCCAGCAGCGGGACAGGAGAGTTGAACACTGAAGCTTTCTTT. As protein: CASSGTGELNTEAFF.

This chain's CDR3 is CASSSPSDRALNTEAFF. DNA of the CDR3: TGTGCCAGCAGTTCCCCATCCGACAGGGCACTGAACACTGAAGCTTTCTTT. The chain is built from TRBV25-1 and TRBJ1-1, with 7 positions matching TRBD1. This CDR3 comprises 17 residues. The J segment lost 0 bases and the V segment lost 5 bases, leaving 12 bases of the junction unmatched. Germline V gene lookup returns CDR1 MGHDK and CDR2 SYGVNS.

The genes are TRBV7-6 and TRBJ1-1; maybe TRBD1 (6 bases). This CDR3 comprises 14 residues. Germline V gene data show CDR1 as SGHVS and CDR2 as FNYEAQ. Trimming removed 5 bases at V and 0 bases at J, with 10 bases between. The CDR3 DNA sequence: TGTGCCAGCAGCCCCGGACAGATGAACACTGAAGCTTTCTTT. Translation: CASSPGQMNTEAFF.

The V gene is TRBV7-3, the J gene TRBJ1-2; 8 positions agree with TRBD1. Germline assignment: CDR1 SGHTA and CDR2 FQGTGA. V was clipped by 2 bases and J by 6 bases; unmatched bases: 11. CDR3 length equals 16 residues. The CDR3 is CASSLSGTGHSNGYTF. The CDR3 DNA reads TGTGCCAGCAGCTTATCTGGGACAGGCCATAGCAATGGCTACACCTTC.

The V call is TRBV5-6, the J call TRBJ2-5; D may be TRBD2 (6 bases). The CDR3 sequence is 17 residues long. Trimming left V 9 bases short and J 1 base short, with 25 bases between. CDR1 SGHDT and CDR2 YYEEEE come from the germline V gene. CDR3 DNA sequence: TGTGCCACAACGCACTATGAGACTAGTACGCGCCAAGAGACCCAGTACTTC. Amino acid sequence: CATTHYETSTRQETQYF.

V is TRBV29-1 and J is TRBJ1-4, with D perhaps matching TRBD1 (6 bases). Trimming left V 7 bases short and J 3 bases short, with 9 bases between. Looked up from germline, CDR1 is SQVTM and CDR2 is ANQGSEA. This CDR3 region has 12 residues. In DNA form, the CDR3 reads TGCAGCGCCAAGGGGGCTAATGAAAAACTGTTTTTT. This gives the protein CSAKGANEKLFF.

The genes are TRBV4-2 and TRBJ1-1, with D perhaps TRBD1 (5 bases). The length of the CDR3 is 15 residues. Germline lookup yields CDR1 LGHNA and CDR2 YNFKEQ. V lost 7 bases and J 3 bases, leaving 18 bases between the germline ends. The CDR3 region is CASTPGTAADTEAFF. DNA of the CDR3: TGTGCCAGCACTCCTGGGACGGCGGCGGACACTGAAGCTTTCTTT.